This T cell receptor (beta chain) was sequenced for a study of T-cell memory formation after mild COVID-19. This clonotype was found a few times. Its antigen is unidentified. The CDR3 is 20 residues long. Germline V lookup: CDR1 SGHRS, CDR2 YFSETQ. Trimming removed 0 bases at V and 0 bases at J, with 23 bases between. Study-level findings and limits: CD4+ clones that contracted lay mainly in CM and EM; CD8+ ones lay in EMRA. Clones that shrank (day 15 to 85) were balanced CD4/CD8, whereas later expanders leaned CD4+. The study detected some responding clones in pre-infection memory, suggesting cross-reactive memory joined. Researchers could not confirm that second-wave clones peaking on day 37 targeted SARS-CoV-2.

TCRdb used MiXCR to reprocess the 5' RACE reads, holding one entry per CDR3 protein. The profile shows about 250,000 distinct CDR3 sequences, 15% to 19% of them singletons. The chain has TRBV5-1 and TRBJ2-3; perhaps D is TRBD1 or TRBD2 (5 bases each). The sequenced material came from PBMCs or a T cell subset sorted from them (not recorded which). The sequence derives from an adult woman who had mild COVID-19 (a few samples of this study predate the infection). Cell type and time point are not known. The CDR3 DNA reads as TGCGCCAGCAGCTTGGGAAGAGACTCGGGACGGATTAGTAGCACAGATACGCAGTATTTT. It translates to CASSLGRDSGRISSTDTQYF.